These 23 T cell receptor beta chains were all obtained from the same sample, sequenced in a study of blood T cell repertoires in COVID-19. The protocol was immunoSEQ multiplex PCR, while the TCRdb copy is restricted to in-frame clones and leaves out a portion. Counted here are 200,000 to 250,000 clones, 87% occurring once; the ten biggest clones make up roughly 6.2%. Specimen: peripheral blood. Every receptor here comes from a man between 60 and 75 years old who had recovered from COVID-19.

The sample holds one count of this clone. The chain recombines TRBV5-6 with TRBJ2-7; 8 nucleotides match TRBD1. The ends lost 3 bases at V and 11 bases at J; junction bases unmatched: 10. Looked up from germline, CDR1 is SGHDT and CDR2 is YYEEEE. The length of the CDR3 is 13 residues. The CDR3 is CASSSGTGPPEYF. CDR3 coding DNA: TGTGCCAGCAGCTCCGGGACAGGACCCCCGGAGTACTTC. The full variable domain, rest sourced from reference TRBV5-6 and TRBJ2-7, is DAGVTQSPTHLIKTRGQQVTLRCSPKSGHDTVSWYQQALGQGPQFIFQYYEEEERQRGNFPDRFSGHQFPNYSSELNVNALLLGDSALYLCASSSGTGPPEYFGPGTRLTVT.

The J gene is TRBJ1-4, the V gene TRBV7-9; 7 positions match TRBD1. After removal of 2 bases from V and 3 bases from J, the junction contained 6 bases not matched to a gene. The germline V gene has CDR1 SEHNR and CDR2 FQNEAQ (reference sequence). This CDR3 contains 16 residues. CDR3 region: CASSLSTGAPNEKLFF. The CDR3 coding sequence is TGTGCCAGCAGCTTATCCACAGGGGCGCCTAATGAAAAACTGTTTTTT.

The V gene is TRBV7-6, the J gene TRBJ2-5; 11 positions agree with TRBD2. The trim removed 5 bases at V and 1 base at J, leaving 3 bases unmatched. The CDR3 extends over 15 amino acids. Germline values: CDR1 SGHVS, CDR2 FNYEAQ. CDR3 sequence: CASSQGLAGQETQYF. The CDR3 DNA reads as TGTGCCAGCAGCCAAGGACTAGCGGGCCAAGAGACCCAGTACTTC.

This chain connects TRBV19 to TRBJ1-5; unclear D gene. CDR3 size: 15 residues. Germline-derived CDR1 and CDR2 are LNHDA and SQIVND (reference sequence). V was trimmed by 2 bases and J by 4 bases, leaving 12 bases between them. The CDR3 region has the DNA TGTGCCAGTAGTATACAGGTCATCACTAATCAGCCCCAGCATTTT. Protein sequence: CASSIQVITNQPQHF.

This chain joins TRBV19 and TRBJ2-2; TRBD1 is a possible D gene (6 bases). Germline V gene sequence: CDR1 LNHDA, CDR2 SQIVND (reference sequence). V was clipped by 7 bases and J by 7 bases, with 13 bases between them. The CDR3 contains 13 residues. The CDR3 here is CASTGLRGGELFF. The CDR3 DNA sequence: TGTGCCAGTACGGGGCTCAGGGGCGGGGAGCTGTTTTTT.

This clone was detected once. The chain carries TRBV10-3 and TRBJ2-7; 11 nucleotides line up with TRBD1. The germline V gene has CDR1 ENHRY and CDR2 SYGVKD. The CDR3 is 12 residues long. The V and J ends lost 7 bases and 10 bases, in that order; junction bases with no gene match: 6. The CDR3 region has the DNA TGTGCCATCATGGACAGGGGGCGGTTCCAGTACTTC. Translation gives CAIMDRGRFQYF.

The chain has TRBV27 and TRBJ2-1; the D is unclear. Trimming removed 3 bases at V and 3 bases at J, with 12 bases between. From germline, CDR1 is MNHEY and CDR2 SMNVEV (reference sequence). The CDR3 spans 15 residues. This chain's CDR3 is CASSFSVSFYNEQFF. Here the CDR3 DNA reads TGTGCCAGCAGTTTCTCGGTTTCTTTCTACAATGAGCAGTTCTTC.

This clone was recorded many times. This chain joins TRBV28 and TRBJ2-5; TRBD1 aligns across 7 bases. Germline V gene sequence: CDR1 MDHEN, CDR2 SYDVKM. The CDR3 runs 14 residues. V gave up 5 bases and J gave up 1 base; unmatched junction bases: 4. The CDR3 bases are TGTGCCAGCAGTCTGACAGGGACCCAAGAGACCCAGTACTTC. Translation: CASSLTGTQETQYF.

The genes are TRBV5-1 and TRBJ2-5, with TRBD2 matching 10 bases. Losses at the gene ends were 2 bases for V and 4 bases for J; bases not matched to a gene: 8. The germline gives CDR1 SGHRS, CDR2 YFSETQ. The CDR3 is 16 amino acids. CDR3 loop: CASSLFPSGSGETQYF. The CDR3 DNA reads as TGCGCCAGCAGCTTATTTCCTAGCGGGAGCGGAGAGACCCAGTACTTC.

The chain links TRBV12-3 or TRBV12-4 to TRBJ1-6; TRBD1 is a possible D gene (6 bases). The CDR3 loop spans 13 amino acids. Trimming pared 6 bases from V and 10 bases from J, leaving 13 bases between. CDR3 nucleotides: TGTGCCAGCAGAGCAGGGGTTGAGTCACCCCTCCACTTT. Its protein product is CASRAGVESPLHF.

CDR3 sequence: CASRPGQSNYGYTF. The DNA for the CDR3 is TGTGCCAGTAGACCGGGACAGTCTAACTATGGCTACACCTTC. This sequence joins TRBV19 and TRBJ1-2, with 7 bases that match TRBD1. Unmatched junction bases numbered 4, after V lost 6 bases and J lost 0 bases. Germline V gene sequence: CDR1 LNHDA, CDR2 SQIVND (reference sequence). This CDR3 is 14 amino acids long. Together with reference TRBV19 and TRBJ1-2, the CDR3 gives the full variable domain: DGGITQSPKYLFRKEGQNVTLSCEQNLNHDAMYWYRQDPGQGLRLIYYSQIVNDFQKGDIAEGYSVSREKKESFPLTVTSAQKNPTAFYLCASRPGQSNYGYTFGSGTRLTVV.

The V gene is TRBV24-1, the J gene TRBJ1-4, with TRBD1 as a possible D gene (5 bases). This CDR3 has 14 amino acids. V shed 6 bases and J shed 4 bases, with 11 bases lying between them. Germline V gives CDR1 KGHDR, CDR2 SFDVKD. CDR3 sequence reads: CATSQTANNEKLFF. The CDR3, as DNA: TGTGCCACCAGTCAGACAGCTAATAATGAAAAACTGTTTTTT.

The chain employs TRBV7-8 and TRBJ1-5; 10 bases agree with TRBD1. This CDR3 has 16 amino acids. Trimming took 6 bases from V and 5 from J; bases not matched to a gene: 10. Germline CDR1 reads SGHVS; CDR2 reads FQNEAQ. This CDR3 reads CASSKQTGTGDQPQHF. CDR3 nucleotide sequence: TGTGCCAGCAGTAAACAGACCGGGACAGGGGATCAGCCCCAGCATTTT.

This sequence joins TRBV7-2 and TRBJ2-1, with D perhaps matching TRBD2 (5 bases). The CDR3 extends over 11 amino acids. With 1 base removed from V and 15 bases from J, the gap between germline ends came to 10 bases. Germline assignment: CDR1 SGHTA and CDR2 FQGNSA. CDR3 sequence (DNA): TGTGCCAGCAGCTTAGTCCCGGGGTTGTTCTTC. It yields the protein CASSLVPGLFF. Together with reference TRBV7-2 and TRBJ2-1, the CDR3 gives the full variable domain: GAGVSQSPSNKVTEKGKDVELRCDPISGHTALYWYRQSLGQGLEFLIYFQGNSAPDKSGLPSDRFSAERTGGSVSTLTIQRTQQEDSAVYLCASSLVPGLFFGPGTRLTVL.

The rearrangement joins TRBV3-1 (or the pseudogene TRBV3-2) to TRBJ2-5; 10 nucleotides align to TRBD2. The V and J ends lost 1 base and 1 base, in that order; junction bases with no gene match: 3. The CDR3 runs 16 residues. Germline V CDR1 and CDR2: LGHDT, YNNKEL (reference sequence). CDR3 nucleotide sequence: TGTGCCAGCAGCCAAGCAAGGACTAGCGGCCAAGAGACCCAGTACTTC. Amino acids: CASSQARTSGQETQYF.

This clone was observed a few times. The V call is TRBV28, the J call TRBJ2-3; 7 positions match TRBD2. The junction had 8 bases not matched to a gene; V was cut back by 2 bases and J by 6 bases. The CDR3 has 15 amino acids. The germline gives CDR1 MDHEN, CDR2 SYDVKM. The CDR3 DNA follows: TGTGCCAGCAGTTTAAGGGCGGGAGTCCCCGATACGCAGTATTTT. Its protein product is CASSLRAGVPDTQYF.

The chain is built from TRBV28 and TRBJ2-2, with a weak D call TRBD1 (6 bases). The CDR3 totals 15 residues. Germline CDR1 reads MDHEN; CDR2 reads SYDVKM. Between the trimmed V and J ends, which lost 5 bases and 3 bases, there was a span of 13 bases. In DNA, the CDR3 is TGTGCCAGCAGTCCCGGGGACAAGGACACCGGGGAGCTGTTTTTT. Its protein is CASSPGDKDTGELFF.

The chain joins TRBV30 to TRBJ1-2; D is ambiguous. With 7 bases removed from V and 5 bases from J, the gap between germline ends came to 11 bases. Germline assignment: CDR1 GTSNPN and CDR2 SVGIG (reference sequence). The CDR3 is 11 amino acids. The CDR3 sequence is CASTRHYGYTF. The CDR3 nucleotides read TGTGCCTCAACCCGACATTATGGCTACACCTTC. Full variable domain (rest looked up from reference TRBV30 and TRBJ1-2): SQTIHQWPATLVQPVGSPLSLECTVEGTSNPNLYWYRQAAGRGLQLLFYSVGIGQISSEVPQNLSASRPQDRQFILSSKKLLLSDSGFYLCASTRHYGYTFGSGTRLTVV.

V and J are TRBV18 and TRBJ1-1; D is possibly TRBD1 (6 bases). CDR3 length: 18 residues. V lost 6 bases to trimming and J lost 1 base, with 24 bases between them. Germline CDR1 KGHSH, CDR2 LQKENI. The CDR3 sequence: CASSTSQGWGSQNTEAFF. CDR3 bases: TGTGCCAGCTCTACATCTCAGGGGTGGGGGTCTCAGAACACTGAAGCTTTCTTT. The entire variable domain, with the rest obtained from reference TRBV18 and TRBJ1-1, is as follows: NAGVMQNPRHLVRRRGQEARLRCSPMKGHSHVYWYRQLPEEGLKFMVYLQKENIIDESGMPKERFSAEFPKEGPSILRIQQVVRGDSAAYFCASSTSQGWGSQNTEAFFGQGTRLTVV.

The CDR3 region has the DNA TGTGCCAGTGGGCCCGGACAGACAGAGACCCAGTACTTC. Encoded protein: CASGPGQTETQYF. The V and J genes are TRBV19 and TRBJ2-5; the D gene is possibly TRBD1 (6 bases). Germline lookup yields CDR1 LNHDA and CDR2 SQIVND (reference sequence). The CDR3 has 13 amino acids. The V end was cut by 8 bases, the J end by 4 bases, with 14 bases between. Full variable domain (remainder filled in from reference TRBV19 and TRBJ2-5): DGGITQSPKYLFRKEGQNVTLSCEQNLNHDAMYWYRQDPGQGLRLIYYSQIVNDFQKGDIAEGYSVSREKKESFPLTVTSAQKNPTAFYLCASGPGQTETQYFGPGTRLLVL.

This chain joins TRBV13 and TRBJ2-1; 13 bases agree with TRBD2. The V gene end was trimmed by 6 bases and the J gene end by 9 bases; junction bases not matched to a gene: 8. The CDR3 covers 15 residues. Germline CDR1 is PRHDT and CDR2 is FYEKMQ (reference sequence). The chain's CDR3 is CASSYRLAGGFEQFF. CDR3 in DNA: TGTGCCAGCAGTTATCGACTAGCGGGGGGCTTTGAGCAGTTCTTC.

The genes are TRBV10-3 and TRBJ2-7, with D possibly matching TRBD1 (6 bases). V lost 4 bases and J 6 bases, leaving 16 bases between the germline ends. The germline V gene encodes CDR1 ENHRY and CDR2 SYGVKD. This CDR3 is built from 14 residues. The chain's CDR3 is CAISVALAGAEQYF. The DNA of the CDR3 is TGTGCCATCAGTGTTGCTCTGGCAGGGGCCGAGCAGTACTTC.

The chain employs TRBV5-1 and TRBJ1-1; the match to TRBD1 covers 10 bases. The CDR3 contains 17 residues. The V gene end was trimmed by 0 bases and the J gene end by 2 bases; junction bases not matched to a gene: 7. Germline CDR1 SGHRS, CDR2 YFSETQ. The chain's CDR3 is CASSLVRTGGINTEAFF. CDR3 bases: TGCGCCAGCAGCTTGGTTCGGACAGGGGGTATTAACACTGAAGCTTTCTTT.